What follows are 4 T cell receptor beta chains derived from one specimen sequenced in a study of T cell changes during pregnancy in multiple sclerosis. Some clones are missing from TCRdb's copy, which holds only in-frame ones; the method was immunoSEQ multiplex PCR. The sample lists 120,000 or so clones; 80% to 95% were seen once. The sequences come from peripheral blood, collected before pregnancy. These receptors were obtained from a female donor with multiple sclerosis, enrolled in a pregnancy study.

This clone was observed once. The chain links TRBV7-9 to TRBJ1-1; unclear D gene. CDR1 is SEHNR and CDR2 is FQNEAQ in the germline V gene (reference sequence). This CDR3 region has 16 residues. Between the trimmed V and J ends, which lost 5 bases and 3 bases, there was a span of 19 bases. Written as DNA, the CDR3 is TGTGCCAGCAGCCGTACCCTCTCGGGAAGAGACACTGAAGCTTTCTTT. This gives the protein CASSRTLSGRDTEAFF.

The V and J genes are TRBV5-1 and TRBJ1-3, with D perhaps matching TRBD1 (5 bases). Trimming removed 1 base at V and 4 bases at J, with 12 bases between. The germline CDR1 and CDR2 sequences are SGHRS and YFSETQ. The CDR3 sequence is 15 residues long. The CDR3 spells CASSLRGDSGNTIYF. CDR3 nucleotide sequence: TGCGCCAGCAGCTTGAGGGGTGATTCCGGAAACACCATATATTTT. Looking up the rest from reference TRBV5-1 and TRBJ1-3 gives the full variable domain: KAGVTQTPRYLIKTRGQQVTLSCSPISGHRSVSWYQQTPGQGLQFLFEYFSETQRNKGNFPGRFSGRQFSNSRSEMNVSTLELGDSALYLCASSLRGDSGNTIYFGEGSWLTVV.

The gene calls are TRBV27 and TRBJ1-5; D remains unclear. In germline, CDR1 is MNHEY, CDR2 SMNVEV (reference sequence). Trimming pared 5 bases from V and 7 bases from J, leaving 18 bases between. The CDR3 is 15 amino acids. The CDR3 sequence is CASSPNEGFGQPQHF. Written as DNA, the CDR3 is TGTGCCAGCAGTCCAAATGAGGGCTTCGGACAGCCCCAGCATTTT.

The rearrangement uses TRBV14 and TRBJ1-1; D unresolved. CDR1 and CDR2 (germline): SGHDN, FVKESK. This CDR3 comprises 12 residues. V gave up 2 bases and J gave up 7 bases, with 8 bases separating them. The DNA for the CDR3 is TGTGCCAGCAGCCAATTTGAGAGTGAAGCTTTCTTT. Residues: CASSQFESEAFF.